The clone carrying this T cell receptor (beta chain) was seen a handful of times. Because it lacks the conserved phenylalanine or tryptophan at the end, this CDR3 is likely a read error. The data are from a study of cytomegalovirus exposure and HLA in healthy donors. Germline values: CDR1 SQVTM, CDR2 ANQGSEA. The CDR3 loop spans 14 amino acids. V lost 2 bases and J lost 3, with 13 bases in between. In the PCR, 60 Vbeta and 13 Jbeta primers were used. Measured with immunoSEQ multiplex PCR; TCRdb has only the in-frame clones, and not every one. The sample lists some 90,000 clones, about 80% occurring once.

This TCR was sampled from a female donor in good health and CMV-seronegative. What was sequenced was PBMCs. This chain links TRBV29-1 with TRBJ1-1; no reliable D call. The CDR3 sequence: CSVERASQDTEAFL. The DNA of the CDR3 is TGCAGCGTTGAAAGGGCCAGCCAGGACACTGAAGCTTTCTTG.